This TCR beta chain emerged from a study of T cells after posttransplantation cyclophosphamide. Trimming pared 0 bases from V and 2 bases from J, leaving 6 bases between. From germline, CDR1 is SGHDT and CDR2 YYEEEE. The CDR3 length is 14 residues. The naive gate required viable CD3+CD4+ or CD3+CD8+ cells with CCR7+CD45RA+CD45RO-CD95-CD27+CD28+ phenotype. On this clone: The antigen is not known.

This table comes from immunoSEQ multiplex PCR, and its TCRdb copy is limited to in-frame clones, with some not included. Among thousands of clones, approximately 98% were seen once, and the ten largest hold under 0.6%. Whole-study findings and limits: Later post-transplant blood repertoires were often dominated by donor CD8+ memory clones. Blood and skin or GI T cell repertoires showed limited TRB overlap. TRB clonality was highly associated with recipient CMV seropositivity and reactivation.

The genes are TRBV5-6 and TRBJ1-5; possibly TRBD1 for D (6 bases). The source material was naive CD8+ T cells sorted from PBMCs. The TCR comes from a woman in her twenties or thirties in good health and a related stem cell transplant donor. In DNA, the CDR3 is TGTGCCAGCAGCTTGGGGACAGGCAATCAGCCCCAGCATTTT. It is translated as CASSLGTGNQPQHF.